A selection of T cell receptor beta chains follows, all from one sample in a study of T-cell memory formation after mild COVID-19. From the 5' RACE reads, TCRdb called clonotypes with MiXCR, one entry per CDR3 protein. The repertoire includes roughly 150,000 distinct CDR3 sequences, 13% to 15% of them detected once, and around 27% sits in the top ten. Material for sequencing was PBMCs or a T cell subset sorted from them (not recorded which). These receptor sequences come from an adult woman who had mild COVID-19 (a few samples of this study predate the infection). Cell type and time point are not known. Each CDR3 is given with its conserved first and last residue. A D gene is named only where the DNA matches it firmly. A row's size may be missing; if present it is once, few, many or a size class.

cdr3_length clone_size j_call v_call d_call cdr3_nt cdr3_aa
15 - TRBJ2-7 TRBV10-3 TRBD1 TGTGCCATCAGTGAGACCGGGACAGGGGCCTACGAGCAGTACTTC CAISETGTGAYEQYF
14 few TRBJ1-1 TRBV19 - TGTGCCAGTACGGGGGATACCTTGGGCACTGAAGCTTTCTTT CASTGDTLGTEAFF
15 many TRBJ2-1 TRBV7-9 TRBD2 TGTGCCAGCAGCCCCCGGGACTACCACTACAATGAGCAGTTCTTC CASSPRDYHYNEQFF
14 - TRBJ1-5 TRBV30 TRBD1 TGTGCCTGGAGTGTATGGACAGGGGATCAGCCCCAGCATTTT CAWSVWTGDQPQHF
16 - TRBJ1-5 TRBV7-9 TRBD1 TGTGCCAGCAGCTCTTGGGACAGGGAATCTAATCAGCCCCAGCATTTT CASSSWDRESNQPQHF
19 few TRBJ2-5 TRBV6-2/TRBV6-3 TRBD2 TGTGCCAGCAGTTCGTCCTCCGGGACTAGTATTTTAGAAGGGGAGACCCAGTACTTC CASSSSSGTSILEGETQYF
17 few TRBJ2-7 TRBV6-5 TRBD2 TGTGCCAGCAGTACGGGACTAGCGGGGAGCGCAACCTACGAGCAGTACTTC CASSTGLAGSATYEQYF
13 - TRBJ2-2 TRBV12-3/TRBV12-4 - TGTGCCAGCAAGAGGGTGAACACCGGGGAGCTGTTTTTT CASKRVNTGELFF
15 - TRBJ2-7 TRBV5-1 TRBD1 TGCGCCAGCAGCTTCTGGGACAGGGGAACCTACGAGCAGTACTTC CASSFWDRGTYEQYF
15 few TRBJ1-1 TRBV4-1 TRBD1 TGCGCCAGCAGCCATACAGGGGGCGGTGGTACTGAAGCTTTCTTT CASSHTGGGGTEAFF
11 - TRBJ1-1 TRBV5-1 TRBD1 TGCGCCAGCATAGGGACAGCCGAAGCTTTCTTT CASIGTAEAFF
13 - TRBJ2-7 TRBV16 - TGTGCCAGCAGCCCAAGCTATGGTGGGAAGCAGTACTTC CASSPSYGGKQYF
18 many TRBJ2-2 TRBV13 - TGTGCCAGCAGCTTAGGCCTCCATCCCTCCCTGCACACCGGGGAGCTGTTTTTT CASSLGLHPSLHTGELFF
16 - TRBJ1-1 TRBV10-3 TRBD1 TGTGCCATCAGTGAATACGGACAGGGGGGAGACACTGAAGCTTTCTTT CAISEYGQGGDTEAFF
17 once TRBJ2-3 TRBV9 TRBD2 TGTGCCAGCAGCGACCCCCCTAGCGGGGTTGGGGCAGATACGCAGTATTTT CASSDPPSGVGADTQYF
13 few TRBJ2-1 TRBV6-5 TRBD2 TGTGCCAGCACTCGCGGGGGTGACAATGAGCAGTTCTTC CASTRGGDNEQFF
15 - TRBJ1-1 TRBV7-3 - TGTGCCAGCAGCTTAACGGGCCAGGGGAACACTGAAGCTTTCTTT CASSLTGQGNTEAFF
12 - TRBJ1-1 TRBV5-6 - TGTGCCAGCAGCTTCGTCGAGACTGAAGCTTTCTTT CASSFVETEAFF
17 - TRBJ2-2 TRBV6-6 - TGTGCCAGCAGTTACTCGATGGAGCGGGTCTTGCCCGGGGAGCTGTTTTTT CASSYSMERVLPGELFF
15 few TRBJ2-1 TRBV7-3 - TGTGCCAGCAGCTTTTCCAGGGGCACGCCCAATGAGCAGTTCTTC CASSFSRGTPNEQFF
17 - TRBJ2-1 TRBV10-3 TRBD2 TGTGCCATCAGTGAGGGACTAGCGGGGGGAATTGTAGATGAGCAGTTCTTC CAISEGLAGGIVDEQFF
17 few TRBJ2-3 TRBV27 - TGTGCCAGCAGTTTATTCGGGGAATTCACTAGCACAGATACGCAGTATTTT CASSLFGEFTSTDTQYF
15 few TRBJ2-1 TRBV5-1 - TGCGCCAGCAGCTTGGAGCGTCAAATCTACAATGAGCAGTTCTTC CASSLERQIYNEQFF
13 few TRBJ1-2 TRBV7-9 - TGTGCCAGCAGCCCAGGGCGCGGCGGGGGCTACACCTTC CASSPGRGGGYTF
14 - TRBJ2-2 TRBV30 - TGTGCCTGGAGTGGTGGGAGGGGGGCCGGGGAGCTGTTTTTT CAWSGGRGAGELFF
15 - TRBJ1-6 TRBV9 TRBD1 TGTGCCAGCAGCCCCTACGGGACAGGGGAATCACCCCTCCACTTT CASSPYGTGESPLHF
13 few TRBJ2-7 TRBV20-1 - TGCAGTGCTAGGTCCAGGCACTCCTACGAGCAGTACTTC CSARSRHSYEQYF
16 many TRBJ2-7 TRBV7-8 - TGTGCCAGCAGCTTAGTCGGCGGGGACACATCCTACGAGCAGTACTTC CASSLVGGDTSYEQYF
12 - TRBJ2-3 TRBV30 - TGTGCCTGGAGTGATTGGCGGGATACGCAGTATTTT CAWSDWRDTQYF
14 - TRBJ2-1 TRBV19 TRBD2 TGTGCCAGTTGCTTAGCGGGGGGGCGGGAGGAGCAGTTCTTC CASCLAGGREEQFF
17 - TRBJ1-5 TRBV12-3/TRBV12-4 - TGTGCCAGCAGCACTGCCAAGGTCCTTTATAGCAATCAGCCCCAGCATTTT CASSTAKVLYSNQPQHF
15 few TRBJ1-6 TRBV7-6 - TGTGCCAGCAGCGACGGGGGCTTCGGATATTCACCCCTCCACTTT CASSDGGFGYSPLHF
14 - TRBJ1-2 TRBV5-4 TRBD1 TGTGCCAGCAGCGAGGGGACAGGGGGCAAAGGCTACACCTTC CASSEGTGGKGYTF
17 few TRBJ2-1 TRBV7-7 TRBD2 TGTGCTAGCAGCTTAGCCCCTACCCTAGCGGCGTACAATGAGCAGTTCTTC CASSLAPTLAAYNEQFF
17 many TRBJ2-1 TRBV20-1 TRBD2 TGCAGTGCTAGATCTCCCCAACTAGCGGCGTTCCGCAATGAGCAGTTCTTC CSARSPQLAAFRNEQFF
16 - TRBJ2-1 TRBV12-3/TRBV12-4 - TGTGCCAGCAGTTTAGTCTCTAGCGAAGCCTACAATGAGCAGTTCTTC CASSLVSSEAYNEQFF
12 few TRBJ2-3 TRBV19 - TGTGCCAGTAGTATAGACGGAGGTACGCAGTATTTT CASSIDGGTQYF
16 few TRBJ2-2 TRBV4-1 TRBD1 TGCGCCAGCAGCCCCTTAGGGACAGGGGACACCGGGGAGCTGTTTTTT CASSPLGTGDTGELFF
13 - TRBJ2-1 TRBV6-2/TRBV6-3 TRBD1 TGTGCCAGCGGACAGGGGGTTCTTAATGAGCAGTTCTTC CASGQGVLNEQFF
15 few TRBJ2-2 TRBV3-1 - TGTGCCAGCAGCCCCTATCCGGAGCAGGGCGGGGAGCTGTTTTTT CASSPYPEQGGELFF
14 few TRBJ2-7 TRBV27 - TGTGCCAGCAGTCTACAGGGAAAGAGCTACGAGCAGTACTTC CASSLQGKSYEQYF
13 few TRBJ1-2 TRBV29-1 - TGCAGCGCCCGAGAGGGGAATAGCTATGGCTACACCTTC CSAREGNSYGYTF
15 few TRBJ2-1 TRBV7-6 - TGTGCCAGCAGCTTATCCGGGACCACCTTGGTTGAGCAGTTCTTC CASSLSGTTLVEQFF
14 once TRBJ2-7 TRBV7-9 - TGTGCCAGCAGCCTCCCCGAATGGGGTTACGAGCAGTACTTC CASSLPEWGYEQYF
19 few TRBJ2-3 TRBV12-3/TRBV12-4 TRBD1 TGTGCCAGCACCTCCGGAGGGGCAGGGGGCGTTCCTAGCACAGATACGCAGTATTTT CASTSGGAGGVPSTDTQYF
16 few TRBJ1-1 TRBV5-1 - TGCGCCAGCGCCTTGGGAACAGGTTTCATGAACACTGAAGCTTTCTTT CASALGTGFMNTEAFF
14 - TRBJ2-5 TRBV20-1 TRBD2 TGCAGTGCTACCAGCGGGGATGCATGGGAGACCCAGTACTTC CSATSGDAWETQYF
17 many TRBJ2-3 TRBV6-5 TRBD2 TGTGCCAGCAGTTTGTTAAATAGCGGGATGGCGCCAGATACGCAGTATTTT CASSLLNSGMAPDTQYF
13 - TRBJ2-5 TRBV18 - TGTGCCAGCTCACCACCCGCAGGGGAGACCCAGTACTTC CASSPPAGETQYF
15 - TRBJ1-5 TRBV7-9 - TGTGCCAGCAGCTTAGGGGAACAGGGATCAGGGACCCAGCATTTT CASSLGEQGSGTQHF
12 few TRBJ2-1 TRBV4-3 TRBD1 TGCGCCAGCAGCCAAGGGGACAGTGAGCAGTTCTTC CASSQGDSEQFF
13 few TRBJ2-1 TRBV9 - TGTGCCAGCAGCGAAGGACTGGTCGTGGAGCAGTTCTTC CASSEGLVVEQFF
12 few TRBJ1-2 TRBV7-9 - TGTGCCAGCAGCTTAGAAGGGAATGGCTACACCTTC CASSLEGNGYTF